This is a list of T cell receptor beta chains from one sample in a study of cytomegalovirus exposure and HLA in healthy donors. This table comes from immunoSEQ multiplex PCR, and its TCRdb copy is limited to in-frame clones, with some not included. The table records roughly 180,000 clones, about 83% of them present only once. Material for sequencing was PBMCs. The receptors originated from a female donor in good health and CMV-seronegative. CDR3s include the opening cysteine and the closing phenylalanine or tryptophan. Each record gives: J gene, clone size, V gene, D gene, CDR3 protein, CDR3 DNA. D genes are given only for firm matches. For some rows the clone size is stated as once, few or many, or as a class when expanded; others skip it.

TRBJ1-4	.	TRBV5-1	.	CASSSGITNEKLFF	TGCGCCAGCAGCTCAGGGATAACTAATGAAAAACTGTTTTTT
TRBJ1-4	.	TRBV19	.	CASSELTIGEKLFF	TGTGCCAGTAGTGAACTAACGATCGGGGAAAAACTGTTTTTT
TRBJ1-6	once	TRBV27	.	CASSWGLGWNSPLHF	TGTGCCAGCAGTTGGGGACTGGGGTGGAATTCACCCCTCCACTTT
TRBJ1-1	once	TRBV5-4	.	CASSPPDRYTEAFF	TGTGCCAGCAGCCCCCCGGACAGATATACTGAAGCTTTCTTT
TRBJ2-7	.	TRBV7-2	.	CASSLDFRQGKGEQYF	TGTGCCAGCAGCTTAGATTTTCGGCAGGGAAAGGGCGAGCAGTACTTC
TRBJ2-3	.	TRBV11-3	TRBD2	CASSSRLAGGGDTQYF	TGTGCCAGCAGTTCTAGACTAGCGGGAGGGGGAGATACGCAGTATTTT
TRBJ2-7	.	TRBV14	.	CASSQDRGYEQYF	TGTGCCAGCAGCCAAGACAGGGGCTACGAGCAGTACTTC
TRBJ1-2	.	TRBV5-6	.	CASSFDSSDGYTF	TGTGCCAGCAGCTTCGACTCTTCGGATGGCTACACCTTC
TRBJ2-7	.	TRBV27	.	CASSFGGIATYEQYF	TGTGCCAGCAGTTTCGGGGGTATAGCTACCTACGAGCAGTACTTC
TRBJ1-5	.	TRBV6-6	.	CASSYSFQGNQPQHF	TGTGCCAGCAGTTACTCGTTTCAGGGGAATCAGCCCCAGCATTTT
TRBJ2-7	.	TRBV14	.	CASSPRGVRKQYF	TGTGCCAGCAGCCCGCGCGGGGTAAGAAAGCAGTACTTC
TRBJ2-7	.	TRBV6-5	.	CASSRTVEAYEQYF	TGTGCCAGCAGTCGGACAGTAGAGGCCTACGAGCAGTACTTC
TRBJ1-4	.	TRBV6-1	TRBD1	CASSELRDRDEKLFF	TGTGCCAGCAGTGAATTGAGGGACAGGGACGAAAAACTGTTTTTT
TRBJ1-5	.	TRBV2	TRBD1	CASSERDRGTQHF	TGTGCCAGCAGTGAAAGGGACAGGGGAACCCAGCATTTT